This T cell receptor beta chain was identified in a study of T cells in Graves' hyperthyroidism and ophthalmopathy. Trimming stripped 1 base from V and 5 bases from J, with 9 bases between. Germline CDR1 and CDR2: DFQATT and SNEGSKA (reference sequence). The CDR3 extends over 12 amino acids. The sample holds many counts of this clonotype. Its specificity is not known. Diagnostic decisions used clinical symptoms, serum thyroxine and TRAb, thyroid ultrasound and orbital computed tomography. Overall study results and limits: Blood samples included most of the expanded thyroid clonotypes exceeding 0.001.

TCR beta CDR3 region amplification was performed from RNA transcripts. First-round RT-PCR with HTBI primers amplified the TCR CDR3 region. One entry per CDR3 protein results from TCRdb running MiXCR on the multiplex PCR reads. The profile shows roughly 200,000 distinct CDR3 sequences, around 19% of them singletons. The sequence derives from a man in his forties with Graves' hyperthyroidism. Material: blood. The chain carries TRBV20-1 and TRBJ2-7; D call uncertain. CDR3 residues: CSARAWFNEQYF. In DNA form, the CDR3 reads TGCAGTGCTAGAGCCTGGTTCAACGAGCAGTACTTC.